The 27 T cell receptor beta chains given below trace back to one sample, sequenced in a study of type 1 regulatory T cells (dated by TCRdb to the early 2020s). The sequencer listed for this sample is Illumina MiSeq. TCRdb applied fastp at Q25 and MiXCR to the public reads, then kept only in-frame beta chains. Merged by CDR3 protein, the rows form single entries marked with the most common genes and DNA. The sample table contains 88,000 or so distinct CDR3 sequences; only one count was recorded for roughly 31% of them. The leading ten clones occupy 2% to 2.5% of the sample. The sequencing input was CD4+ T cells, either the whole sample or a sorted fraction (not recorded which). The receptors stem from a human donor in good health.

The chain joins TRBV20-1 to TRBJ2-7, with D possibly being TRBD1 (6 bases). CDR1 DFQATT and CDR2 SNEGSKA come from the germline V gene (reference sequence). The ends were cut back, 0 bases at V and 5 bases at J, with 14 bases in the middle. There are 14 residues in the CDR3. The DNA of the CDR3 is TGCAGTGCTAGAGATCCCGGGCAGGGGAACGAGCAGTACTTC. This codes for CSARDPGQGNEQYF.

This clonotype was detected many times. The V gene is TRBV7-9, the J gene TRBJ2-2; 7 nucleotides align to TRBD1. Germline trimming cut 8 bases from V and 1 base from J; bases unmatched to any gene: 7. The CDR3 sequence is 15 residues long. Germline V lookup: CDR1 SEHNR, CDR2 FQNEAQ (reference sequence). The CDR3, as DNA: TGTGCCAGCCGTCCCGGGACAGTGAACACCGGGGAGCTGTTTTTT. It translates to CASRPGTVNTGELFF.

V gene TRBV29-1 combines with J gene TRBJ1-2, with D possibly matching TRBD1 (5 bases). Germline values: CDR1 SQVTM, CDR2 ANQGSEA. Trimming took off 7 bases at V and 8 bases at J, with 14 bases between the two ends. The CDR3 is made up of 11 amino acids. The CDR3 loop is CSAIGGFGYTF. The DNA of the CDR3 is TGCAGCGCCATTGGGGGGTTCGGCTACACCTTC.

This rearrangement joins TRBV7-8 to TRBJ2-5, with 7 positions matching TRBD2. The germline CDR1 and CDR2 sequences are SGHVS and FQNEAQ. The CDR3 spans 13 residues. The V segment lost 2 bases and the J segment 3 bases; nucleotides outside the gene matches: 0. CDR3 DNA: TGTGCCAGCAGCTTACTAGCGGAAGAGACCCAGTACTTC. Translating it yields CASSLLAEETQYF.

This sequence joins TRBV20-1 and TRBJ1-1; 7 bases fit TRBD1. V dropped 3 bases and J dropped 2; count of bases not matched to a gene: 6. The CDR3 contains 14 residues. CDR1 is DFQATT, CDR2 SNEGSKA, per germline (reference sequence). The CDR3: CSASSDRENTEAFF. CDR3 coding DNA: TGCAGTGCTAGTTCCGACAGGGAAAACACTGAAGCTTTCTTT.

The chain uses TRBV20-1 and TRBJ2-5; no definite D call. Trimming pared 1 base from V and 3 bases from J, leaving 9 bases between. There are 13 residues in the CDR3. Per the germline V gene, CDR1 is DFQATT and CDR2 is SNEGSKA (reference sequence). The DNA of the CDR3 is TGCAGTGCTAGAGTCCTAACGGAAGAGACCCAGTACTTC. Translated: CSARVLTEETQYF.

The rearrangement links TRBV5-1 to TRBJ2-5; D remains ambiguous. The CDR3 is 10 residues long. V was clipped by 6 bases and J by 6 bases, with 6 bases between them. CDR1 and CDR2 from the germline V gene are SGHRS and YFSETQ. The CDR3 protein is CASKTQTQYF. The CDR3 DNA is TGCGCCAGCAAGACCCAGACCCAGTACTTC.

The chain combines TRBV5-1 with TRBJ1-1; 8 bases are shared with TRBD1. The CDR3 has 12 residues. With 7 bases clipped from V and 7 bases from J, the junction kept 6 bases outside the gene matches. Germline loops: CDR1 SGHRS, CDR2 YFSETQ. This CDR3 reads CASHLGTGEAFF. The CDR3 DNA is TGCGCCAGCCATCTCGGGACAGGTGAAGCTTTCTTT.

The chain recombines TRBV19 with TRBJ2-7; D not resolved. The CDR3 length is 13 residues. The germline gives CDR1 LNHDA, CDR2 SQIVND (reference sequence). Trimming pared 4 bases from V and 3 bases from J, leaving 10 bases between. In nucleotides, the CDR3 is TGTGCCAGTAGTACCCGGCCCAACTACGAGCAGTACTTC. Its protein is CASSTRPNYEQYF. Complete variable domain (other parts from reference TRBV19 and TRBJ2-7): DGGITQSPKYLFRKEGQNVTLSCEQNLNHDAMYWYRQDPGQGLRLIYYSQIVNDFQKGDIAEGYSVSREKKESFPLTVTSAQKNPTAFYLCASSTRPNYEQYFGPGTRLTVT.

V usage is TRBV7-6 and J usage is TRBJ2-7; D remains unclear. V gave up 5 bases and J gave up 6 bases, with 14 bases separating them. The CDR3 extends over 13 amino acids. Per the germline V gene, CDR1 is SGHVS and CDR2 is FNYEAQ. The CDR3 DNA is TGTGCCAGCAGCGCACTAACCTGGGGCGAGCAGTACTTC. The encoded protein is CASSALTWGEQYF.

The chain combines TRBV29-1 with TRBJ2-7, with TRBD1 matching over 9 bases. CDR1 is SQVTM and CDR2 is ANQGSEA in the germline V gene. The trim removed 5 bases at V and 5 bases at J, leaving 7 bases unmatched. CDR3 size: 13 residues. The CDR3, as DNA: TGCAGCGTTACGGACAGGGGAGGGCACGAGCAGTACTTC. This sequence encodes CSVTDRGGHEQYF.

The chain couples TRBV27 to TRBJ1-2, with TRBD1 matching 9 bases. With 6 bases clipped from V and 6 bases from J, the junction kept 17 bases outside the gene matches. There are 17 residues in the CDR3. Germline assignment: CDR1 MNHEY and CDR2 SMNVEV (reference sequence). CDR3 residues: CASRRTGVIMGGNGYTF. The CDR3 nucleotides read TGTGCCAGCAGGAGGACAGGGGTTATTATGGGGGGCAATGGCTACACCTTC.

The V call is TRBV20-1, the J call TRBJ1-2; TRBD1 might be the D (6 bases). Germline CDR1 reads DFQATT; CDR2 reads SNEGSKA (reference sequence). Trimming stripped 0 bases from V and 6 bases from J, with 11 bases between. The CDR3 has 13 amino acids. The CDR3 DNA sequence: TGCAGTGCTAGAGACAGGGGTTGGAATGGCTACACCTTC. This codes for CSARDRGWNGYTF.

This clonotype was counted between two and nine times. The CDR3 here is CASSLGPIAGGPYDEQYF. The CDR3 DNA reads as TGCGCCAGCAGCTTGGGGCCCATAGCGGGAGGGCCGTACGACGAGCAGTACTTC. The chain couples TRBV5-1 to TRBJ2-7; 11 bases agree with TRBD2. Germline-derived CDR1 and CDR2 are SGHRS and YFSETQ. There are 18 residues in the CDR3. The ends lost 0 bases at V and 5 bases at J; junction bases unmatched: 13.

The chain is built from TRBV19 and TRBJ2-1; D call uncertain. Germline loops: CDR1 LNHDA, CDR2 SQIVND (reference sequence). CDR3 length: 13 amino acids. The V gene lost 0 bases and the J gene lost 10 bases, with 10 bases spanning the gap. The CDR3 protein is CASSIDSPAEQFF. The DNA for the CDR3 is TGTGCCAGTAGTATAGATTCTCCAGCGGAGCAGTTCTTC.

In this sample, this clonotype turned up a few times. The chain is built from TRBV15 and TRBJ1-1; weak D call: TRBD1 (5 bases). This CDR3 contains 14 residues. Trimming took 1 base from V and 5 from J, leaving 11 bases between them. The V gene's germline CDR1 is LNHNV and CDR2 YYDKDF (reference sequence). CDR3 nucleotides: TGTGCCACCAGCAGAGGAGGGGAACTGACTGAAGCTTTCTTT. Encoded protein: CATSRGGELTEAFF.

This chain uses TRBV6-2 or TRBV6-3 with TRBJ1-1, with a possible D match to TRBD1 (5 bases). There are 15 residues in the CDR3. V lost 4 bases and J 11 bases, leaving 23 bases between the germline ends. From germline, CDR1 is MNHEY and CDR2 SVGEGT. CDR3 nucleotides: TGTGCCAGCAGTTGGGAACGAACAGGAGGAAGTTTGGCTTTCTTT. Its translation: CASSWERTGGSLAFF.

The sample holds one count of this clonotype. The chain is built from TRBV3-1 and TRBJ2-1, with 9 nucleotides matching TRBD2. Germline V CDR1 and CDR2: LGHDT, YNNKEL (reference sequence). V shed 4 bases and J 3 bases; nucleotides not matched to a gene: 10. CDR3 length: 17 amino acids. The CDR3 here is CASSRRGGLANYNEQFF. Here the CDR3 DNA reads TGTGCCAGCAGCCGGCGGGGTGGACTAGCGAACTACAATGAGCAGTTCTTC.

This chain joins TRBV19 and TRBJ2-3; 10 bases align to TRBD2. This CDR3 spans 14 amino acids. Unmatched junction bases numbered 10, after V lost 6 bases and J lost 10 bases. Germline V gene lookup returns CDR1 LNHDA and CDR2 SQIVND (reference sequence). The chain's CDR3 is CASREREGRSPQYF. The CDR3 region has the DNA TGTGCCAGTAGGGAGCGGGAGGGCCGATCCCCGCAGTATTTT.

This clonotype was picked up many times. The V call is TRBV2, the J call TRBJ2-1, with 7 bases that match TRBD2. Looked up from germline, CDR1 is SNHLY and CDR2 is FYNNEI. After removal of 8 bases from V and 3 bases from J, the junction contained 7 bases not matched to a gene. The CDR3 sequence is 14 residues long. CDR3 region: CASVRGGDYNEQFF. CDR3 coding DNA: TGTGCCAGCGTCCGGGGAGGGGACTACAATGAGCAGTTCTTC.

The chain recombines TRBV7-2 with TRBJ2-6, with D possibly being TRBD2 (6 bases). This CDR3 comprises 20 residues. Germline values: CDR1 SGHTA, CDR2 FQGNSA. Trimming took 7 bases from V and 1 from J, leaving 26 bases between them. CDR3 DNA sequence: TGTGCCAGCAACCACGGCTGGCTAGCGCCTACAAAATCTGGGGCCAACGTCCTGACTTTC. Protein product: CASNHGWLAPTKSGANVLTF.

The V gene is TRBV13, the J gene TRBJ2-2; 7 bases are a match to TRBD1. Germline V gene data show CDR1 as PRHDT and CDR2 as FYEKMQ (reference sequence). The V and J ends lost 5 bases and 5 bases, in that order; junction bases with no gene match: 8. The CDR3 is 15 residues long. CDR3 sequence: CASSQTGRLTGELFF. The CDR3 DNA is TGTGCCAGCAGCCAGACAGGGCGATTAACCGGGGAGCTGTTTTTT.

This clonotype was counted a few times. The V gene is TRBV3-1, the J gene TRBJ2-3; TRBD1 agrees at 10 bases. The CDR3 is 14 amino acids. The germline CDR1 and CDR2 sequences are LGHDT and YNNKEL (reference sequence). V gave up 5 bases and J gave up 5 bases; unmatched junction bases: 4. CDR3 coding DNA: TGTGCCAGCAGCGGGACAGGGGAAGGAGATACGCAGTATTTT. Protein sequence: CASSGTGEGDTQYF.

This clonotype was counted a few times. The V call is TRBV7-8, the J call TRBJ1-6, with D unresolved. V lost 7 bases and J lost 7, with 14 bases in between. Germline V gene sequence: CDR1 SGHVS, CDR2 FQNEAQ. The CDR3 has 14 residues. The CDR3 loop is CASTLGPMNSPLHF. CDR3 DNA: TGTGCCAGCACCCTTGGACCAATGAATTCACCCCTCCACTTT.

The chain recombines TRBV3-1 with TRBJ1-6; TRBD1 aligns across 8 bases. CDR3 size: 14 residues. The J segment lost 10 bases and the V segment lost 0 bases, leaving 2 bases of the junction unmatched. The germline V gene encodes CDR1 LGHDT and CDR2 YNNKEL (reference sequence). The CDR3 sequence: CASSQDTGGSPLHF. The DNA for the CDR3 is TGTGCCAGCAGCCAAGATACAGGGGGATCACCCCTCCACTTT.

This chain connects TRBV28 to TRBJ2-1, with 8 bases fitting TRBD1. The J segment lost 7 bases and the V segment lost 8 bases, leaving 10 bases of the junction unmatched. The CDR3 runs to 14 residues. In germline, CDR1 is MDHEN, CDR2 SYDVKM. The CDR3 protein is CASSTGDRWNEQFF. CDR3 sequence (DNA): TGTGCCAGCTCGACCGGGGACAGGTGGAATGAGCAGTTCTTC.

This clonotype is labeled medium-sized. CDR3 amino acids: CASSQTSGSSNEQFF. For the CDR3, the DNA is TGTGCCAGCAGCCAGACTAGCGGGAGTAGCAATGAGCAGTTCTTC. This rearrangement joins TRBV14 to TRBJ2-1; TRBD2 agrees at 12 bases. J gave up 6 bases and V 3 bases, and 3 bases lay outside the gene matches. The V gene's germline CDR1 is SGHDN and CDR2 FVKESK. The CDR3 is made up of 15 amino acids.